Shown below are 9 T cell receptor beta chains from a single sample sequenced in a study of regulatory and conventional T cells in RAG deficiency. Blood CD4+ CD25-low CD127-high conventional T cells supplied the genomic DNA template. TCRdb's table, derived via immunoSEQ multiplex PCR, lists solely in-frame clones and lacks some. The table shows approximately 35,000 clones, with around 76% occurring only once. The sample was also linked to a second study, of regulatory T cells. That source adds: The PCR used 52 TRBV and 13 TRBJ primers.

Material for sequencing was CD4+ effector T cells sorted from blood. These receptors were obtained from a human donor in good health.

The V call is TRBV5-6, the J call TRBJ2-3, with D maybe TRBD1 (5 bases). The germline V gene has CDR1 SGHDT and CDR2 YYEEEE. CDR3 size: 17 residues. Trimming took 3 bases from V and 4 from J, leaving 21 bases between them. CDR3 residues: CASSSPVWNRGPDTQYF. The CDR3, as DNA: TGTGCCAGCAGCTCCCCGGTGTGGAATAGGGGCCCAGATACGCAGTATTTT.

This chain uses TRBV5-4 with TRBJ1-1; 8 nucleotides agree with TRBD1. The CDR3 consists of 13 residues. J was trimmed by 6 bases and V by 0 bases; bases with no gene match: 1. CDR1 is SGHNT, CDR2 YYREEE, per germline (reference sequence). CDR3 in amino acids: CASSLDRGAEAFF. The CDR3 region has the DNA TGTGCCAGCAGCTTGGACAGGGGGGCTGAAGCTTTCTTT.

This chain joins TRBV15 and TRBJ1-6; D is possibly TRBD1 (5 bases). The CDR3 runs 15 residues. Trimming removed 0 bases from V and 6 bases from J, with 9 bases in between. Germline lookup yields CDR1 LNHNV and CDR2 YYDKDF (reference sequence). CDR3 loop: CATSRDSQGNSPLHF. The DNA of the CDR3 is TGTGCCACCAGCAGAGATTCGCAGGGTAATTCACCCCTCCACTTT.

The chain carries TRBV7-9 and TRBJ1-4; no firm D call. The CDR3 is 15 residues long. Germline CDR1 SEHNR, CDR2 FQNEAQ (reference sequence). The V end lost 2 bases, the J end lost 5 bases, and 12 bases lay between the germline ends. The CDR3 here is CASSLLSSVNEKLFF. For the CDR3, the DNA is TGTGCCAGCAGCTTACTCTCTTCTGTGAATGAAAAACTGTTTTTT. Complete variable domain (other parts from reference TRBV7-9 and TRBJ1-4): DTGVSQNPRHKITKRGQNVTFRCDPISEHNRLYWYRQTLGQGPEFLTYFQNEAQLEKSRLLSDRFSAERPKGSFSTLEIQRTEQGDSAMYLCASSLLSSVNEKLFFGSGTQLSVL.

This clone was seen a handful of times. The chain uses TRBV5-5 and TRBJ1-2, with 8 nucleotides matching TRBD1. The CDR3 totals 14 residues. Losses at the gene ends were 6 bases for V and 3 bases for J; bases not matched to a gene: 7. CDR1 and CDR2 (germline): SGHKS, YYEKEE (reference sequence). CDR3 amino acids: CASTNWDRHYGYTF. The CDR3 DNA reads TGTGCCAGCACTAATTGGGACAGGCACTATGGCTACACCTTC.

J is TRBJ2-2 and V is TRBV19; no definite D call. Between the trimmed V and J ends, which lost 3 bases and 0 bases, there was a span of 8 bases. The CDR3 is 15 amino acids. In germline, CDR1 is LNHDA, CDR2 SQIVND (reference sequence). The DNA for the CDR3 is TGTGCCAGTAGTATCTTAGGGCCGAACACCGGGGAGCTGTTTTTT. This translates into CASSILGPNTGELFF.

This clone appeared a few times. The chain has TRBV7-3 and TRBJ2-7; a weak D match, TRBD2 (5 bases). The V end lost 5 bases, the J end lost 3 bases, and 11 bases lay between the germline ends. Germline assignment: CDR1 SGHTA and CDR2 FQGTGA. The CDR3 extends over 13 amino acids. CDR3 sequence reads: CASSPVRDYEQYF. DNA for the CDR3: TGTGCCAGCAGCCCGGTCCGGGACTACGAGCAGTACTTC.

The rearrangement links TRBV18 to TRBJ1-2, with D uncertain. Trimming left V 2 bases short and J 6 bases short, with 10 bases between. Germline CDR1 reads KGHSH; CDR2 reads LQKENI. The CDR3 is 13 amino acids. CDR3 nucleotide sequence: TGTGCCAGCTCACCAGGGTTGGCGAATGGCTACACCTTC. Its protein product is CASSPGLANGYTF.

This clone has a handful of counts. The V call is TRBV6-4, the J call TRBJ2-1; no clear D gene. V was pared by 7 bases and J by 6 bases, with 13 bases between. Germline values: CDR1 MRHNA, CDR2 SNTAGT. The CDR3 sequence is 13 residues long. For the CDR3, the DNA is TGTGCCAGCAAATCCTTGGACGGCAATGAGCAGTTCTTC. Its translation is CASKSLDGNEQFF.